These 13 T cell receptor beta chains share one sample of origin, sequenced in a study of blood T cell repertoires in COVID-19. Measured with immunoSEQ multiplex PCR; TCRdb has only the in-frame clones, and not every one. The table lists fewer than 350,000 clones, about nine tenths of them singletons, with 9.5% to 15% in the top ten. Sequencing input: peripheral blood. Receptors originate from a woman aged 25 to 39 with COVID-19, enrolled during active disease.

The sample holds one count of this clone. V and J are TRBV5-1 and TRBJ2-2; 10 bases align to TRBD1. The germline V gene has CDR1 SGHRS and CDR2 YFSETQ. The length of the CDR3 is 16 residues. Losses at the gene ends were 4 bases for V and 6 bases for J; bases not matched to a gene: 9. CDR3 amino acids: CASSQRDRGSAGELFF. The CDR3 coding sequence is TGCGCCAGCAGCCAGAGGGACAGGGGTTCCGCCGGGGAGCTGTTTTTT. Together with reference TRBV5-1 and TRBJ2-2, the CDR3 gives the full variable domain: KAGVTQTPRYLIKTRGQQVTLSCSPISGHRSVSWYQQTPGQGLQFLFEYFSETQRNKGNFPGRFSGRQFSNSRSEMNVSTLELGDSALYLCASSQRDRGSAGELFFGEGSRLTVL.

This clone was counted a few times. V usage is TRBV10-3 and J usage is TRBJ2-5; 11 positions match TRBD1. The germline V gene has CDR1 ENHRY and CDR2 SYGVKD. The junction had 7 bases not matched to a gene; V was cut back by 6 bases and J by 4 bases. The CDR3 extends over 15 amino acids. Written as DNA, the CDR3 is TGTGCCATCAGGAAATCCGGGACAGGGGGAGAGACCCAGTACTTC. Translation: CAIRKSGTGGETQYF.

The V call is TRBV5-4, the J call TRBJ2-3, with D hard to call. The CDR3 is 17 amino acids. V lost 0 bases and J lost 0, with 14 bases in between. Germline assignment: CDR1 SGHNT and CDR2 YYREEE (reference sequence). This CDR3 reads CASSLGAFYSSTDTQYF. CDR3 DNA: TGTGCCAGCAGCTTGGGGGCCTTCTACTCTAGCACAGATACGCAGTATTTT.

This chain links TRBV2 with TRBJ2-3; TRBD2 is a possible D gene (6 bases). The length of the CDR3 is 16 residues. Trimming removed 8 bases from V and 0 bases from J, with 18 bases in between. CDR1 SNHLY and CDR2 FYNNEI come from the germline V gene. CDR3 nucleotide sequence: TGTGCCAGCCATACCGTGGGCGGGGATAGCACAGATACGCAGTATTTT. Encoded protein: CASHTVGGDSTDTQYF.

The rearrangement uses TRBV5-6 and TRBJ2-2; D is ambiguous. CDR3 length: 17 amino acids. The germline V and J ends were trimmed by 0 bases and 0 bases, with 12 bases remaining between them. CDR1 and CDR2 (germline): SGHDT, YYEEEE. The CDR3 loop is CASSLGENQPNTGELFF. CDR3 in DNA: TGTGCCAGCAGCTTGGGCGAGAATCAACCGAACACCGGGGAGCTGTTTTTT.

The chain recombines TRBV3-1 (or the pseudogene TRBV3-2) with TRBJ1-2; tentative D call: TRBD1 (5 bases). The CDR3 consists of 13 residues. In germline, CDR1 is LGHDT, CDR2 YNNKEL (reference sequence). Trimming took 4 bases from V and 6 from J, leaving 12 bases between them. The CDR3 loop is CASSLRGSDGYTF. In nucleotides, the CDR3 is TGTGCCAGCAGCCTAAGGGGTTCGGATGGCTACACCTTC.

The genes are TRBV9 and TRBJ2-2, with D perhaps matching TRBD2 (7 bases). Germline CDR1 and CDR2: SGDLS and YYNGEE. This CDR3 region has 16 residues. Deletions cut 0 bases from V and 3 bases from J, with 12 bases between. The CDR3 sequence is CASSVVAGADTGELFF. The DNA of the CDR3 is TGTGCCAGCAGCGTAGTGGCGGGGGCCGACACCGGGGAGCTGTTTTTT.

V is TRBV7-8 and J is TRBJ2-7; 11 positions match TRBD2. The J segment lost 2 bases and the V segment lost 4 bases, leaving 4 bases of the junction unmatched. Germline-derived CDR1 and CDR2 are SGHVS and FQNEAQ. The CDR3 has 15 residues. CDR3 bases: TGTGCCAGCAGCTACACTAGCGGGGGTACCTACGAGCAGTACTTC. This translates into CASSYTSGGTYEQYF.

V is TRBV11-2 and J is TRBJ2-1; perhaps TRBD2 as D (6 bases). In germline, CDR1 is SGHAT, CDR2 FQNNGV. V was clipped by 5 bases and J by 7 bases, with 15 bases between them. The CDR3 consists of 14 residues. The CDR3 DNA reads TGTGCCAGCAGCGTCCACGGGGGAGAGAATGAGCAGTTCTTC. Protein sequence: CASSVHGGENEQFF.

DNA of the CDR3: TGTGCCAGCAGTCTCCCGGGAGGGGGATTGGGGGGCTACACCTTC. This translates into CASSLPGGGLGGYTF. This chain joins TRBV28 and TRBJ1-2; D might be TRBD1 (6 bases). Trimming took 5 bases from V and 8 from J, leaving 21 bases between them. The V gene's germline CDR1 is MDHEN and CDR2 SYDVKM. The CDR3 is 15 residues long.

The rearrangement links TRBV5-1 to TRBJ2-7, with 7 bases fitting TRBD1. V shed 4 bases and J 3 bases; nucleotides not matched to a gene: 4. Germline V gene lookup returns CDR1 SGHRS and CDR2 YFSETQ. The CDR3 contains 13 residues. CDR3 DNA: TGCGCCAGCAGCACGGGACAGTACTACGAGCAGTACTTC. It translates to CASSTGQYYEQYF.

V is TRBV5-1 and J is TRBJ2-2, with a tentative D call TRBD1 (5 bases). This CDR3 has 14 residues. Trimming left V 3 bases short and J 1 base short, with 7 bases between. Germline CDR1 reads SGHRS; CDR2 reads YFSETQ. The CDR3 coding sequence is TGCGCCAGCAGCTCAAGGGGGAACACCGGGGAGCTGTTTTTT. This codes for CASSSRGNTGELFF.

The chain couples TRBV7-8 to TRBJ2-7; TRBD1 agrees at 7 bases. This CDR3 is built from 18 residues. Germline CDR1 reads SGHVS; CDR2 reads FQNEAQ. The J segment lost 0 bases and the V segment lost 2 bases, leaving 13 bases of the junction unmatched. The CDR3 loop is CASSLFPEAGTASYEQYF. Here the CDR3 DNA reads TGTGCCAGCAGCTTATTCCCGGAAGCCGGGACAGCCTCCTACGAGCAGTACTTC.